One sample yielded the 4 T cell receptor beta chains listed below, sequenced in a study of post-analysis software for immune sequencing data. Study-wide findings and caveats: When patients were compared with controls, four to six TRBV segments were more frequent, TRBV5-6, TRBV5-1 and TRBV20-1 among them.

Their antigens are not known. TCR beta libraries were prepared from cDNA with unique molecular identifiers. A single record per CDR3 protein comes from TCRdb applying MiXCR to the PCR reads. The table includes 650,000 to 850,000 distinct CDR3 sequences, approximately 57% detected once. Sequences were obtained from blood. The receptors come from a girl under 18 with multiple sclerosis.

The V call is TRBV4-1, the J call TRBJ2-4; D is perhaps TRBD2 (6 bases). The CDR3 extends over 19 amino acids. Germline assignment: CDR1 MGHRA and CDR2 YSYEKL. Between the trimmed V and J ends, which lost 6 bases and 1 base, there was a span of 25 bases. Written as DNA, the CDR3 is TGCGCCAGCAGTCCCGACCCGGCGGGCGGGACTGGGGCCAAAAACATTCAGTACTTC. It yields the protein CASSPDPAGGTGAKNIQYF.

The genes are TRBV7-9 and TRBJ1-2; TRBD1 matches 9 bases. The CDR3 is 16 residues long. The junction had 5 bases not matched to a gene; V was cut back by 1 base and J by 2 bases. Germline CDR1 reads SEHNR; CDR2 reads FQNEAQ (reference sequence). The CDR3: CASSLDAGTGNYGYTF. CDR3 in DNA: TGTGCCAGCAGCTTAGACGCCGGGACAGGGAACTATGGCTACACCTTC. Complete variable domain (other parts from reference TRBV7-9 and TRBJ1-2): DTGVSQNPRHKITKRGQNVTFRCDPISEHNRLYWYRQTLGQGPEFLTYFQNEAQLEKSRLLSDRFSAERPKGSFSTLEIQRTEQGDSAMYLCASSLDAGTGNYGYTFGSGTRLTVV.

This clonotype was seen a few times. The chain recombines TRBV29-1 with TRBJ1-4, with D possibly being TRBD1 (5 bases). Germline CDR1 reads SQVTM; CDR2 reads ANQGSEA. The germline V and J ends were trimmed by 4 bases and 8 bases, with 20 bases remaining between them. The length of the CDR3 is 15 residues. CDR3 DNA: TGCAGCGTTGGGGGGTACGACGCAGGGATGGAAAAACTGTTTTTT. This sequence encodes CSVGGYDAGMEKLFF. Supplemented by reference TRBV29-1 and TRBJ1-4, the full variable domain reads SAVISQKPSRDICQRGTSLTIQCQVDSQVTMMFWYRQQPGQSLTLIATANQGSEATYESGFVIDKFPISRPNLTFSTLTVSNMSPEDSSIYLCSVGGYDAGMEKLFFGSGTQLSVL.

J is TRBJ1-6 and V is TRBV10-3; 7 bases fit TRBD1. The CDR3 loop spans 15 amino acids. The germline gives CDR1 ENHRY, CDR2 SYGVKD. The junction had 8 bases not matched to a gene; V was cut back by 6 bases and J by 6 bases. The CDR3 sequence: CAISDREYGNSPLHF. CDR3 DNA: TGTGCCATCAGCGACAGGGAGTATGGTAATTCACCCCTCCACTTT.